Listed below are T cell receptor beta chains from one sample, sequenced in a study of CD8+CD57+ T cells in acquired aplastic anemia. MiXCR, applied by TCRdb to the reads, yields one record per CDR3 protein. Among about 190,000 distinct CDR3 sequences, 48% were seen once, and the ten largest hold approximately 9.4%. The specimen sequenced was sorted CD4+, CD8+, or CD8+CD57+ T cells (not recorded which) from PBMCs. The receptors were gathered from a human donor with aplastic anemia. CDR3s include the opening cysteine and the closing phenylalanine or tryptophan. Fields, in order: J gene, clone size, V gene, D gene, CDR3 length, CDR3 DNA, CDR3 protein. D genes are given only for firm matches. The listing skips clone size in some rows; elsewhere it reads once, few, many or a size class.

>TRBJ2-7|NA|TRBV5-6|TRBD1|12
TGTGCCAGCAGCCAGACAGGGGGAGAGCAGTACTTC
CASSQTGGEQYF
>TRBJ2-7|NA|TRBV19|TRBD1|15
TGTGCCAGTAGTCCAATGACAGGGGTCTCCTACGAGCAGTACTTC
CASSPMTGVSYEQYF
>TRBJ2-7|NA|TRBV5-1|NA|15
TGCGCCAGCAGCTCGTGGCAGCCCGGCTCCTACGAGCAGTACTTC
CASSSWQPGSYEQYF
>TRBJ1-1|NA|TRBV20-1|NA|14
TGCAGTGCTAGAAGAGGGGGTCGTAACACTGAAGCTTTCTTT
CSARRGGRNTEAFF
>TRBJ2-2|many|TRBV24-1|TRBD1|16
TGTGCCACCAGTGATCCACGACAGGGTGCGACCGGGGAGCTGTTTTTT
CATSDPRQGATGELFF
>TRBJ1-5|NA|TRBV19|NA|13
TGTGCCAGTAGTATCCCCCTCTATCAGCCCCAGCATTTT
CASSIPLYQPQHF
>TRBJ2-7|many|TRBV14|NA|17
TGTGCCAGCAGCCAAGGAAGGGAACAGGGACCTTCTTACGAGCAGTACTTC
CASSQGREQGPSYEQYF
>TRBJ1-4|many|TRBV2|NA|13
TGTGCCAGCAGTGGAACGGGGAATGAAAAACTGTTTTTT
CASSGTGNEKLFF
>TRBJ2-7|many|TRBV6-5|TRBD1|15
TGTGCCAGCAGCTCAGACAGGGGGTTTTCCTACGAGCAGTACTTC
CASSSDRGFSYEQYF
>TRBJ2-5|NA|TRBV7-9|TRBD2|13
TGTGCCAGCGCCTCTGCGGGAGTCGAGACCCAGTACTTC
CASASAGVETQYF
>TRBJ1-1|NA|TRBV9|NA|15
TGTGCCAGCAGCGTTGTGCCTCGGGGGAACACTGAAGCTTTCTTT
CASSVVPRGNTEAFF
>TRBJ2-3|many|TRBV5-1|NA|14
TGCGCCAGCAGCTTGGACGGATCCACAGATACGCAGTATTTT
CASSLDGSTDTQYF
>TRBJ2-5|NA|TRBV7-2|TRBD2|16
TGTGCCAGCAGCTTAACAGGACTAGCGGGTACTGAGACCCAGTACTTC
CASSLTGLAGTETQYF
>TRBJ1-1|NA|TRBV19|NA|13
TGTGCCACTCAGAAGTGGACGAACACTGAAGCTTTCTTT
CATQKWTNTEAFF
>TRBJ1-2|once|TRBV11-2|NA|13
TGTGCCAGCACGAGGGACATCAGCGGTGGCTACACCTTC
CASTRDISGGYTF